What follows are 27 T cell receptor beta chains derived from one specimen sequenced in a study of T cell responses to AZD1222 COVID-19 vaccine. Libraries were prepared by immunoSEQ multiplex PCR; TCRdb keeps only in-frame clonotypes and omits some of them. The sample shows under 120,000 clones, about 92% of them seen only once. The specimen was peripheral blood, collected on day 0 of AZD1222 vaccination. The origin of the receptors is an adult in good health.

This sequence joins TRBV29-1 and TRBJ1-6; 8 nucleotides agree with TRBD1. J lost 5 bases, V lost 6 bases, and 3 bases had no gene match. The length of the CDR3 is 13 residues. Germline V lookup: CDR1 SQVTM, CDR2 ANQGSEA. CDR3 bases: TGCAGCGTGAGACAGGGGAATAATTCACCCCTCCACTTT. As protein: CSVRQGNNSPLHF.

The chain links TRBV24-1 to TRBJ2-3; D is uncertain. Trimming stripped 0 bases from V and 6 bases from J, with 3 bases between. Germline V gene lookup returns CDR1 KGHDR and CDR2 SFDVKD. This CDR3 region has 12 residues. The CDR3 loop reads CATSDLWDTQYF. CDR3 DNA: TGTGCCACCAGTGATTTGTGGGATACGCAGTATTTT.

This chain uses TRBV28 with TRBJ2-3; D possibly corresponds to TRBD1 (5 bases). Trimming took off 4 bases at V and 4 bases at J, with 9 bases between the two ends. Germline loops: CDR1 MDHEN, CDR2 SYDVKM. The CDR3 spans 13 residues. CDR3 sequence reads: CASSSGQADTQYF. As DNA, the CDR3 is TGTGCCAGCAGTTCTGGACAAGCAGATACGCAGTATTTT.

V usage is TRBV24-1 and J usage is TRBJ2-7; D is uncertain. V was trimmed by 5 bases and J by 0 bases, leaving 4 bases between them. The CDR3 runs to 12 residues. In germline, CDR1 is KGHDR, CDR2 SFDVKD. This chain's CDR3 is CATSGNSYEQYF. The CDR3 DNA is TGTGCCACCAGTGGTAACTCCTACGAGCAGTACTTC.

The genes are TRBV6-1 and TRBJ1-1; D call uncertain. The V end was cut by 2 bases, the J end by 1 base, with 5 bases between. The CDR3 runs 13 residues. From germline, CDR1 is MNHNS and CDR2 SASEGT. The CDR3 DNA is TGTGCCAGCAGTGAACTTTGGAACACTGAAGCTTTCTTT. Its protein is CASSELWNTEAFF.

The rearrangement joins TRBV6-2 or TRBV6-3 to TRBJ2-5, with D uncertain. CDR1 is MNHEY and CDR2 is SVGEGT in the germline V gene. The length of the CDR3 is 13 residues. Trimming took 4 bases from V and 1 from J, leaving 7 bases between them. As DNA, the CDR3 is TGTGCCAGCAGTTCCAATCTCCAAGAGACCCAGTACTTC. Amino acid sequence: CASSSNLQETQYF.

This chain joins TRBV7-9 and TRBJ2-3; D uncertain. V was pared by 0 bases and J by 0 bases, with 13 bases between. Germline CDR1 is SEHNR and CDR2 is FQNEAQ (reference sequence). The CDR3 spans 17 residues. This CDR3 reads CASSLASSTASTDTQYF. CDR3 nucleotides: TGTGCCAGCAGCTTAGCTTCCAGTACAGCTAGCACAGATACGCAGTATTTT.

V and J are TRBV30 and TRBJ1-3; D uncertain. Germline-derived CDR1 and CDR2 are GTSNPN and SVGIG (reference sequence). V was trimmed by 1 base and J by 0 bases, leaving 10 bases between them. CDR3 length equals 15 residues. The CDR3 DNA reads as TGTGCCTGGAGTGGAACGCCCATCTCTGGAAACACCATATATTTT. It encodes CAWSGTPISGNTIYF.

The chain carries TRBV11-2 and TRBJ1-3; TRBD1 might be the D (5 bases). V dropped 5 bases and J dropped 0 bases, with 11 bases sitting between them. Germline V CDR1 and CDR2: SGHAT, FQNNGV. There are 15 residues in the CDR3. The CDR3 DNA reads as TGTGCCAGCAGCCTTTGGGGCAGCTCTGGAAACACCATATATTTT. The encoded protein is CASSLWGSSGNTIYF. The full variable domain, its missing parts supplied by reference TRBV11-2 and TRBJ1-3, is EAGVAQSPRYKIIEKRQSVAFWCNPISGHATLYWYQQILGQGPKLLIQFQNNGVVDDSQLPKDRFSAERLKGVDSTLKIQPAKLEDSAVYLCASSLWGSSGNTIYFGEGSWLTVV.

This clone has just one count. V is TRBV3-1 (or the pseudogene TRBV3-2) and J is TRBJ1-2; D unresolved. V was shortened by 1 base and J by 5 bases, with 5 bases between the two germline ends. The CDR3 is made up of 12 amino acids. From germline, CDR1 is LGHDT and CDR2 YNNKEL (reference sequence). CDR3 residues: CASSQGDYGYTF. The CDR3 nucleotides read TGTGCCAGCAGCCAAGGAGATTATGGCTACACCTTC.

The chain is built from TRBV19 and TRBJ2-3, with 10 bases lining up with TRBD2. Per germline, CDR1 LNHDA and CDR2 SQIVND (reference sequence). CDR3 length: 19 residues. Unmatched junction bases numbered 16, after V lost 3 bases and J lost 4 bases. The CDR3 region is CASSIRLRRAGGLADTQYF. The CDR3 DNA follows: TGTGCCAGTAGTATCCGACTACGTCGAGCGGGAGGGCTGGCAGATACGCAGTATTTT.

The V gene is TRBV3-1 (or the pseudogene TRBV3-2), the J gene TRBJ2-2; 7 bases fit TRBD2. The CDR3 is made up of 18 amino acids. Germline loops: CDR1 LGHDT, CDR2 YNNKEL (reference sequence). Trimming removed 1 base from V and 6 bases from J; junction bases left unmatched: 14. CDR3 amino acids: CASSQGRFGGSQSGELFF. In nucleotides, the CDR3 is TGTGCCAGCAGCCAAGGAAGGTTCGGGGGGTCCCAATCCGGGGAGCTGTTTTTT.

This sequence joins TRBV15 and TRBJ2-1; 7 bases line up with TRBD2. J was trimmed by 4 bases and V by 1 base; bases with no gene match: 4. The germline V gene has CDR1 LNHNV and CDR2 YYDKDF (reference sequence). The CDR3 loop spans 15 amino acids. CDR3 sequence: CATSRGREVYNEQFF. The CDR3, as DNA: TGTGCCACCAGCAGAGGACGGGAGGTATACAATGAGCAGTTCTTC.

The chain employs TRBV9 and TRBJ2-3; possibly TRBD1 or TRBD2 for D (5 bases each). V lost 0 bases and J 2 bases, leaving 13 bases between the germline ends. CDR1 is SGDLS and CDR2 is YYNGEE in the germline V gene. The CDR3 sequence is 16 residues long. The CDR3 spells CASSVVGSGATDTQYF. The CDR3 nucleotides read TGTGCCAGCAGCGTAGTTGGGTCCGGGGCCACAGATACGCAGTATTTT.

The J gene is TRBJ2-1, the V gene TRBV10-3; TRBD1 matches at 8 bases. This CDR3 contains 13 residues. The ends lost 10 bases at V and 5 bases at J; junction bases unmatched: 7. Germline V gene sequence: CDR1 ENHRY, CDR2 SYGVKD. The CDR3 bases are TGTGCCACTCGGACAGGGCCCAACAATGAGCAGTTCTTC. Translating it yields CATRTGPNNEQFF.

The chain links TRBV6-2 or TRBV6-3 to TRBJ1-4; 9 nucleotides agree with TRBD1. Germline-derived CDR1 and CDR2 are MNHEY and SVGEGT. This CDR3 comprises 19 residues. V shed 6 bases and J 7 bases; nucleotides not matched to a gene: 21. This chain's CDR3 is CASSLRPSGQGLRGEKLFF. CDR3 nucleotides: TGTGCCAGCAGCCTAAGACCATCGGGACAGGGACTTCGGGGTGAAAAACTGTTTTTT.

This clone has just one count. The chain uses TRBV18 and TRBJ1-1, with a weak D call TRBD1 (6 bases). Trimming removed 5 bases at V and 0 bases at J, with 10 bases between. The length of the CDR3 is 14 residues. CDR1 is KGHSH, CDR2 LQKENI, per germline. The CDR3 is CASSVDRMNTEAFF. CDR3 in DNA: TGTGCCAGCTCAGTGGACAGAATGAACACTGAAGCTTTCTTT.

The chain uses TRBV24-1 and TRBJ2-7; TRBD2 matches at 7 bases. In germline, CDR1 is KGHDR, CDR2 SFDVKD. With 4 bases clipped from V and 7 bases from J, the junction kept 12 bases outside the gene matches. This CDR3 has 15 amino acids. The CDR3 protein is CATSDEASGLTEQYF. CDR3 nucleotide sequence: TGTGCCACCAGTGACGAGGCTAGCGGCCTTACGGAGCAGTACTTC.

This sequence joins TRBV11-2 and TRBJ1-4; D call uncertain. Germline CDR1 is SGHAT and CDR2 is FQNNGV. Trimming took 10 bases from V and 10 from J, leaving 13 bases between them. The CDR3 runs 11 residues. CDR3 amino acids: CAIPDGGKLFF. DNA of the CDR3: TGTGCCATCCCAGATGGAGGAAAACTGTTTTTT.

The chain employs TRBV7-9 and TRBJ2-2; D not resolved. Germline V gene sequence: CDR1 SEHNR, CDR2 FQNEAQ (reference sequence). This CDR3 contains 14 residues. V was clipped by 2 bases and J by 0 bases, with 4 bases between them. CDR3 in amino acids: CASSLTANTGELFF. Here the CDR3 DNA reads TGTGCCAGCAGCTTAACGGCGAACACCGGGGAGCTGTTTTTT.

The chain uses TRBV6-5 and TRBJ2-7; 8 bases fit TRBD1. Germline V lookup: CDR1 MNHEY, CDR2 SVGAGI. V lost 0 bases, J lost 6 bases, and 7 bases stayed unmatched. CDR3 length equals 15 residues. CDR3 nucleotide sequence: TGTGCCAGCAGTTACTCGTCCAGGGGGCAACTCGAGCAGTACTTC. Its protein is CASSYSSRGQLEQYF.

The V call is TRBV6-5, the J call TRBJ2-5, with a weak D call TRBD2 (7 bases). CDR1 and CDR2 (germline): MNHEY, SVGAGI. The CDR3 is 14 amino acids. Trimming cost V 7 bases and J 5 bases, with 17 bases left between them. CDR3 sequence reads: CASTAPGGSETQYF. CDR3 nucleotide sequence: TGTGCCAGCACCGCACCGGGGGGCTCGGAGACCCAGTACTTC.

CDR3 bases: TGTGCCAGCAGCGCCCGACAGATAGATCAGCCCCAGCATTTT. As protein: CASSARQIDQPQHF. The chain couples TRBV7-8 to TRBJ1-5; D is perhaps TRBD1 (5 bases). In germline, CDR1 is SGHVS, CDR2 FQNEAQ. V lost 5 bases and J lost 5, with 13 bases in between. This CDR3 is 14 amino acids long. Variable domain in full (rest from reference TRBV7-8 and TRBJ1-5): GAGVSQSPRYKVAKRGQDVALRCDPISGHVSLFWYQQALGQGPEFLTYFQNEAQLDKSGLPSDRFFAERPEGSVSTLKIQRTQQEDSAVYLCASSARQIDQPQHFGDGTRLSIL.

The chain's CDR3 is CASRNFGVSTDTQYF. The CDR3 nucleotides are TGTGCCAGTAGGAACTTCGGGGTGAGCACAGATACGCAGTATTTT. V is TRBV19 and J is TRBJ2-3; TRBD2 is a possible D gene (5 bases). CDR3 length equals 15 residues. CDR1 and CDR2 from the germline V gene are LNHDA and SQIVND (reference sequence). V was pared by 6 bases and J by 0 bases, with 13 bases between. Looking up the rest from reference TRBV19 and TRBJ2-3 gives the full variable domain: DGGITQSPKYLFRKEGQNVTLSCEQNLNHDAMYWYRQDPGQGLRLIYYSQIVNDFQKGDIAEGYSVSREKKESFPLTVTSAQKNPTAFYLCASRNFGVSTDTQYFGPGTRLTVL.

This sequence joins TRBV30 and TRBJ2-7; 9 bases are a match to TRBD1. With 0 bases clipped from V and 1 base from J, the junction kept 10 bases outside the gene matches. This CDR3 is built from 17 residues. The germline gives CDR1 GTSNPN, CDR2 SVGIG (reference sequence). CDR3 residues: CAWSVGLSGTGSYEQYF. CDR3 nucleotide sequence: TGTGCCTGGAGTGTAGGACTATCCGGGACAGGGTCCTACGAGCAGTACTTC.

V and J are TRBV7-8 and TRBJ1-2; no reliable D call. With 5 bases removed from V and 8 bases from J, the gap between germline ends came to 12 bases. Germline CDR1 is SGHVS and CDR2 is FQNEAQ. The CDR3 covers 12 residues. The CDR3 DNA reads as TGTGCCAGCAGCCCCTCGGGTTCCGGCTACACCTTC. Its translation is CASSPSGSGYTF. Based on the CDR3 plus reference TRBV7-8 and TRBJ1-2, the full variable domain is GAGVSQSPRYKVAKRGQDVALRCDPISGHVSLFWYQQALGQGPEFLTYFQNEAQLDKSGLPSDRFFAERPEGSVSTLKIQRTQQEDSAVYLCASSPSGSGYTFGSGTRLTVV.

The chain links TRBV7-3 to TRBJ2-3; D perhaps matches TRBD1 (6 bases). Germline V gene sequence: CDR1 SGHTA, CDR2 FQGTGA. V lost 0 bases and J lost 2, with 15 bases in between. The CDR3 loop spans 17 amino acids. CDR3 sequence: CASSLTGAASATDTQYF. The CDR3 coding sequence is TGTGCCAGCAGCTTAACGGGGGCCGCCTCGGCCACAGATACGCAGTATTTT.